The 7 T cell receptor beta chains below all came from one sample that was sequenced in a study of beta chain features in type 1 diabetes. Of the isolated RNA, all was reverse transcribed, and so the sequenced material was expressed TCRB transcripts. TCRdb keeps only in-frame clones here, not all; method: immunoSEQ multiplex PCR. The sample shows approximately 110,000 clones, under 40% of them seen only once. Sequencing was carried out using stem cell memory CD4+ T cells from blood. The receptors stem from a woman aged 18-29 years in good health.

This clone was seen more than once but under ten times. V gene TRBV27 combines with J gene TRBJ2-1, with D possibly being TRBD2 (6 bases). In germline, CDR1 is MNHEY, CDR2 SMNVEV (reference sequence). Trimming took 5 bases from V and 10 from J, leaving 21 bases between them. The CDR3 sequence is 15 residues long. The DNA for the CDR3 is TGTGCCAGCAGTCCGCGACTAGAGTTGCCCGGCGAGCAGTTCTTC. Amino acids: CASSPRLELPGEQFF.

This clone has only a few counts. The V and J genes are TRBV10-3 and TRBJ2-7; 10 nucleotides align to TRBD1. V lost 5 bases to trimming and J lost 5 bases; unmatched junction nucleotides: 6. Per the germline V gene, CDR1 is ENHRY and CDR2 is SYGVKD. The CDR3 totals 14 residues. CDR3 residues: CAISPGTGVHEQYF. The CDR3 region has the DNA TGTGCCATCAGTCCCGGGACAGGGGTCCACGAGCAGTACTTC.

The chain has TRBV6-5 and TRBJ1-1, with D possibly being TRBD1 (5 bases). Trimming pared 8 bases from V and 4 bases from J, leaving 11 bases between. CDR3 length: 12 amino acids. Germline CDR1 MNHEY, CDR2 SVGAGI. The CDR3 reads CASGTGPTEAFF. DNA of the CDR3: TGTGCCAGCGGCACAGGACCCACTGAAGCTTTCTTT.

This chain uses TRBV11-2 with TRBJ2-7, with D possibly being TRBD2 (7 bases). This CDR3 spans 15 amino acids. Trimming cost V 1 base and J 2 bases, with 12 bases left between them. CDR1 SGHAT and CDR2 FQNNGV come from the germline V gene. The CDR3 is CASSLVVGGAYEQYF. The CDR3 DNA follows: TGTGCCAGCAGCTTAGTGGTAGGGGGGGCCTACGAGCAGTACTTC.

CDR3 sequence: CASYRTRQSYEQYF. Written as DNA, the CDR3 is TGTGCCAGCTACAGGACAAGACAGTCCTACGAGCAGTACTTC. The V and J genes are TRBV28 and TRBJ2-7, with D possibly being TRBD1 (5 bases). Germline CDR1 and CDR2: MDHEN and SYDVKM. Trimming pared 8 bases from V and 1 base from J, leaving 15 bases between. CDR3 length equals 14 residues.

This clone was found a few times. CDR3 DNA sequence: TGTGCCAGCTCACCCGACACCTACTATGGCTACACCTTC. This sequence encodes CASSPDTYYGYTF. V usage is TRBV18 and J usage is TRBJ1-2; D gene uncertain. The CDR3 extends over 13 amino acids. V lost 3 bases and J lost 3, with 8 bases in between. Germline values: CDR1 KGHSH, CDR2 LQKENI.

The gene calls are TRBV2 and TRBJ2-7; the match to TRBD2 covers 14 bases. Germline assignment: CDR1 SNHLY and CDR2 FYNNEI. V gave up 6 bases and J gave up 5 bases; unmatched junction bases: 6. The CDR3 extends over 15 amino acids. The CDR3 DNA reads TGTGCCAGCAGGCGGACTAGCGGGAGGCCCAACGAGCAGTACTTC. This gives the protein CASRRTSGRPNEQYF.